Listed below are T cell receptor beta chains from one sample, sequenced in a study of tissue T cells after allogeneic stem cell transplantation. Measured with immunoSEQ multiplex PCR; TCRdb has only the in-frame clones, and not every one. The table records around 1,700 clones, approximately 68% of them present only once. The source was tissue from the stomach, collected at autopsy. The receptors come from a female donor at least 60 years old with lung cancer. Each CDR3 is given with its conserved first and last residue. Each record gives: J gene, V gene, CDR3 protein.

J: TRBJ2-3
V: TRBV19
CDR3: CASTRTSGGPTDTQYF

J: TRBJ2-5
V: TRBV7-3
CDR3: CASSPRRGETQYF

J: TRBJ2-5
V: TRBV5-1
CDR3: CASSSDSTQETQYF

J: TRBJ1-5
V: TRBV12-3/TRBV12-4
CDR3: CASSRQLSQPQHF

J: TRBJ2-7
V: TRBV6-5
CDR3: CASSYSFKYEQYF

J: TRBJ2-3
V: TRBV5-1
CDR3: CASSPITGTDTQYF

J: TRBJ2-2
V: TRBV5-1
CDR3: CASSLSRGMNTGELFF

J: TRBJ1-1
V: TRBV27
CDR3: CASSLRQGLTEAFF

J: TRBJ2-3
V: TRBV10-3
CDR3: CAISGEDTQYF

J: TRBJ1-2
V: TRBV7-2
CDR3: CASSLVRQGLGANYGYTF

J: TRBJ1-2
V: TRBV7-9
CDR3: CASSLTELYGYTF

J: TRBJ1-4
V: TRBV18
CDR3: CASSLNRAELGEKLFF

J: TRBJ2-5
V: TRBV29-1
CDR3: CSVARTGGVETQYF

J: TRBJ1-2
V: TRBV6-1
CDR3: CVAGGNYYGYTF

J: TRBJ1-3
V: TRBV18
CDR3: CASSSDSRGGNTIYF

J: TRBJ1-4
V: TRBV7-9
CDR3: CASSFREGVGEKLFF

J: TRBJ2-1
V: TRBV20-1
CDR3: CSASRAGTRKKQEQFF

J: TRBJ1-2
V: TRBV12-3/TRBV12-4
CDR3: CASGLKPDHGYTF

J: TRBJ1-2
V: TRBV6-5
CDR3: CASSYWAGPYGYTF

J: TRBJ2-5
V: TRBV7-2
CDR3: CASSRDRGGETQYF

J: TRBJ2-7
V: TRBV6-6
CDR3: CASSYTPYEQYF

J: TRBJ1-5
V: TRBV9
CDR3: CASSVEDNNQPQHF

J: TRBJ1-1
V: TRBV5-1
CDR3: CASSLAVTATEAFF

J: TRBJ1-2
V: TRBV3-1/TRBV3-2
CDR3: CASSPYRGLDYGYTF

J: TRBJ2-5
V: TRBV15
CDR3: CATSSSRETQYF

J: TRBJ1-1
V: TRBV7-6
CDR3: CASSPGQGRIAEAFF

J: TRBJ2-1
V: TRBV6-4
CDR3: CASSDGRRDYNEQFF

J: TRBJ1-2
V: TRBV2
CDR3: CASSEGQARNYGYTF

J: TRBJ1-2
V: TRBV5-1
CDR3: CASSTGQGDGYGYTF

J: TRBJ2-1
V: TRBV6-1
CDR3: CASSRTGQYNEQFF

J: TRBJ1-5
V: TRBV5-1
CDR3: CASSLGQINQPQHF

J: TRBJ1-1
V: TRBV29-1
CDR3: CSGKTTGSLNTEAFF

J: TRBJ1-2
V: TRBV5-6
CDR3: CASSLDYYYGYTF

J: TRBJ1-3
V: TRBV18
CDR3: CASSSGQGNTIYF

J: TRBJ2-7
V: TRBV14
CDR3: CASRGIYEQYF

J: TRBJ1-4
V: TRBV3-1/TRBV3-2
CDR3: CASAGVNEKLFF

J: TRBJ1-2
V: TRBV6-2/TRBV6-3
CDR3: CASSWADYGYTF

J: TRBJ2-1
V: TRBV4-3
CDR3: CASSPQRGIYNEQFF

J: TRBJ1-1
V: TRBV3-1/TRBV3-2
CDR3: CASSQELGGHLNTEAFF

J: TRBJ2-7
V: TRBV11-3
CDR3: CASSPGERLSSYEQYF

J: TRBJ1-1
V: TRBV11-2
CDR3: CASSLGQAFTEAFF